These 25 T cell receptor beta chains were sequenced from one sample in a study of T cells after yellow fever vaccination. TCRdb redid the calling of the 5' RACE reads with MiXCR, one entry per CDR3 protein. The sample shows fewer than 450,000 distinct CDR3 sequences, approximately 4% of them seen only once. Sequences were derived from PBMCs, sampled 5 days after the yellow fever booster vaccination. The source of these receptors is a man between 18 and 35 years old who received the YFV17D yellow fever vaccine.

In this sample, this clonotype turned up a few times. The chain combines TRBV5-1 with TRBJ2-5, with TRBD1 matching 10 bases. Germline V gives CDR1 SGHRS, CDR2 YFSETQ. J was trimmed by 7 bases and V by 4 bases; bases with no gene match: 7. The CDR3 consists of 14 residues. The CDR3 reads CASSQGTGEGTQYF. CDR3 DNA: TGCGCCAGCAGCCAAGGGACAGGGGAGGGGACCCAGTACTTC.

The sample holds a few counts of this clonotype. The rearrangement uses TRBV6-5 and TRBJ2-6, with D perhaps TRBD1 (5 bases). The CDR3 sequence is 17 residues long. V shed 2 bases and J shed 0 bases, with 11 bases lying between them. Germline lookup yields CDR1 MNHEY and CDR2 SVGAGI. This chain's CDR3 is CASSYTSGNSGANVLTF. The CDR3 region has the DNA TGTGCCAGCAGTTACACCTCAGGGAACTCTGGGGCCAACGTCCTGACTTTC.

This clonotype was observed many times. A junction end diverges from the germline sequence, so it may reflect a read error. CDR3 residues: CASSPSPDGEQFF. As DNA, the CDR3 is TGCGCCAGCAGTCCAAGTCCCGACGGCGAGCAGTTCTTC. The V and J genes are TRBV12-3 or TRBV12-4 and TRBJ2-1; the D is unclear. This CDR3 spans 13 amino acids.

This clonotype showed up just a few times. The chain employs TRBV20-1 and TRBJ1-4; 8 bases fit TRBD1. This CDR3 is 16 amino acids long. Trimming cost V 5 bases and J 4 bases; bases outside gene matches: 12. Germline V lookup: CDR1 DFQATT, CDR2 SNEGSKA (reference sequence). CDR3 region: CSAASGTGALNEKLFF. In nucleotides, the CDR3 is TGCAGTGCTGCGTCAGGGACAGGAGCACTTAATGAAAAACTGTTTTTT.

This clonotype was detected a few times. CDR3 sequence reads: CASSPGQGEYEQYV. CDR3 DNA: TGTGCCAGCAGCCCAGGACAGGGGGAGTACGAGCAGTACGTC. The chain combines TRBV3-1 with TRBJ2-7, with 10 bases identical to TRBD1. The V segment lost 4 bases and the J segment 4 bases; nucleotides outside the gene matches: 4. This CDR3 region has 14 residues. CDR1 LGHDT and CDR2 YNNKEL come from the germline V gene (reference sequence).

The V call is TRBV19, the J call TRBJ2-6, with 9 bases fitting TRBD1. From germline, CDR1 is LNHDA and CDR2 SQIVND (reference sequence). This CDR3 region has 18 residues. V trimming: 4 bases; J trimming: 3 bases; junction bases outside the gene matches: 10. The CDR3 DNA is TGTGCCAGTAGTACCTTCCCACAGGGGGCAGTTGGGGCCAACGTCCTGACTTTC. As protein: CASSTFPQGAVGANVLTF. The full variable domain, completed using reference TRBV19 and TRBJ2-6, is DGGITQSPKYLFRKEGQNVTLSCEQNLNHDAMYWYRQDPGQGLRLIYYSQIVNDFQKGDIAEGYSVSREKKESFPLTVTSAQKNPTAFYLCASSTFPQGAVGANVLTFGAGSRLTVL.

Ten or more counts support this clonotype. This chain connects TRBV20-1 to TRBJ1-2, with a tentative D call TRBD1 (6 bases). Trimming shortened V by 0 bases and J by 8 bases, and 16 bases separated the two germline ends. Germline CDR1 DFQATT, CDR2 SNEGSKA (reference sequence). The CDR3 extends over 14 amino acids. CDR3 sequence reads: CSARDRGGAGGYTF. The CDR3 DNA follows: TGCAGTGCTAGAGATCGCGGGGGCGCGGGCGGCTACACCTTC.

This clonotype turned up a few times. This chain uses TRBV7-2 with TRBJ1-1; TRBD1 matches 11 bases. The CDR3 consists of 18 residues. J lost 3 bases, V lost 3 bases, and 12 bases had no gene match. CDR1 SGHTA and CDR2 FQGNSA come from the germline V gene. The CDR3 loop reads CASSLAGTGGITYTEAFF. CDR3 sequence (DNA): TGTGCCAGCAGCTTGGCCGGGACAGGGGGAATTACGTACACTGAAGCTTTCTTT.

This clonotype was seen at least ten times. The DNA for the CDR3 is TGTGCCAGCAGCTGGGGGGCTAGCAGGACAGATACGCAGTATTTT. Its protein product is CASSWGASRTDTQYF. The rearrangement links TRBV7-2 to TRBJ2-3; D may correspond to TRBD1 or TRBD2 (6 bases each). V dropped 4 bases and J dropped 3 bases, with 14 bases sitting between them. The CDR3 loop spans 15 amino acids. Germline loops: CDR1 SGHTA, CDR2 FQGNSA. Drawing the rest from reference TRBV7-2 and TRBJ2-3, the complete variable domain is GAGVSQSPSNKVTEKGKDVELRCDPISGHTALYWYRQSLGQGLEFLIYFQGNSAPDKSGLPSDRFSAERTGGSVSTLTIQRTQQEDSAVYLCASSWGASRTDTQYFGPGTRLTVL.

The V gene is TRBV6-2 or TRBV6-3, the J gene TRBJ2-1; no reliable D call. There are 18 residues in the CDR3. Germline lookup yields CDR1 MNHEY and CDR2 SVGEGT. Trimming took 0 bases from V and 3 from J, leaving 18 bases between them. The CDR3 sequence: CASSYSYMAPALYNEQFF. For the CDR3, the DNA is TGTGCCAGCAGTTACTCGTATATGGCCCCCGCCCTCTACAATGAGCAGTTCTTC.

V usage is TRBV5-1 and J usage is TRBJ2-5; maybe TRBD1 (5 bases). The CDR3 runs to 14 residues. V was trimmed by 0 bases and J by 4 bases, leaving 10 bases between them. Germline CDR1 and CDR2: SGHRS and YFSETQ. CDR3 DNA sequence: TGCGCCAGCAGCTTGGAGGGGCCGAGAGAGACCCAGTACTTC. It translates to CASSLEGPRETQYF.

The rearrangement links TRBV6-2 or TRBV6-3 to TRBJ2-3; TRBD2 might be the D (5 bases). The length of the CDR3 is 12 residues. Germline assignment: CDR1 MNHEY and CDR2 SVGEGT. V was trimmed by 11 bases and J by 0 bases, leaving 9 bases between them. The CDR3 region is CAGGQSTDTQYF. The CDR3 region has the DNA TGTGCCGGAGGCCAGAGCACAGATACGCAGTATTTT.

V and J are TRBV5-5 and TRBJ1-1, with 8 positions matching TRBD1. This CDR3 region has 15 residues. Germline V CDR1 and CDR2: SGHKS, YYEKEE (reference sequence). J lost 0 bases, V lost 4 bases, and 5 bases had no gene match. The CDR3 DNA is TGTGCCAGCAGCGACAGGGGACGATTGAACACTGAAGCTTTCTTT. Translated: CASSDRGRLNTEAFF.

V gene TRBV11-2 combines with J gene TRBJ1-1; D not certain. The CDR3 sequence is 13 residues long. CDR1 SGHAT and CDR2 FQNNGV come from the germline V gene. With 2 bases removed from V and 0 bases from J, the gap between germline ends came to 4 bases. CDR3 loop: CASSLLVNTEAFF. CDR3 bases: TGTGCCAGCAGCTTATTAGTGAACACTGAAGCTTTCTTT.

The J gene is TRBJ2-5, the V gene TRBV20-1; 9 positions agree with TRBD1. The ends lost 6 bases at V and 5 bases at J; junction bases unmatched: 7. The CDR3 has 13 residues. CDR1 and CDR2 (germline): DFQATT, SNEGSKA (reference sequence). The CDR3 spells CSANTGGAETQYF. In DNA form, the CDR3 reads TGCAGTGCCAATACAGGGGGCGCGGAGACCCAGTACTTC.

This clonotype was seen many times. This rearrangement joins TRBV7-2 to TRBJ2-7; 9 bases are shared with TRBD1. Germline CDR1 SGHTA, CDR2 FQGNSA. The CDR3 totals 14 residues. Trimming cost V 5 bases and J 3 bases; bases outside gene matches: 5. CDR3 in amino acids: CASSPDRGGYEQYF. The CDR3, as DNA: TGTGCCAGCAGCCCGGACAGGGGAGGCTACGAGCAGTACTTC.

This clonotype was observed a handful of times. This rearrangement joins TRBV6-5 to TRBJ1-6; tentatively, D is TRBD1 (5 bases). The germline V gene has CDR1 MNHEY and CDR2 SVGAGI. The CDR3 sequence is 12 residues long. Trimming took off 5 bases at V and 10 bases at J, with 9 bases between the two ends. CDR3 in DNA: TGTGCCAGCAGTAAACGGGGCTCACCCCTCCACTTT. Translating gives CASSKRGSPLHF.

This chain uses TRBV20-1 with TRBJ2-7, with D unclear. CDR1 is DFQATT, CDR2 SNEGSKA, per germline (reference sequence). This CDR3 is 10 amino acids long. V lost 2 bases, J lost 7 bases, and 6 bases lay in between. The CDR3 region has the DNA TGCAGTGCTAGACTGGGGGAGCAGTACGTC. This sequence encodes CSARLGEQYV.

In its sample, this clonotype was seen many times. The chain couples TRBV12-3 or TRBV12-4 to TRBJ2-3; no firm D call. Trimming stripped 6 bases from V and 0 bases from J, with 16 bases between. The CDR3 extends over 16 amino acids. CDR3 amino acids: CASSYIVGTSTDTQYF. The CDR3 nucleotides are TGTGCCAGCAGCTATATAGTTGGAACAAGCACAGATACGCAGTATTTT.

This clonotype was recorded at least ten times. The CDR3 sequence is CSAGKDRAKNIQYF. The CDR3 DNA sequence: TGCAGTGCTGGGAAGGACAGGGCCAAAAACATTCAGTACTTC. The chain carries TRBV20-1 and TRBJ2-4; 7 nucleotides align to TRBD1. This CDR3 spans 14 amino acids. Germline CDR1 is DFQATT and CDR2 is SNEGSKA (reference sequence). J lost 1 base, V lost 5 bases, and 5 bases had no gene match.

This chain uses TRBV9 with TRBJ2-1; D unclear. V was trimmed by 6 bases and J by 9 bases, leaving 13 bases between them. The CDR3 loop spans 12 amino acids. The germline V gene has CDR1 SGDLS and CDR2 YYNGEE. CDR3 DNA sequence: TGTGCCAGCAACCAAGGGCTCGGTGAGCAGTTCTTC. Its protein is CASNQGLGEQFF.

This clonotype was seen only a few times. CDR3 sequence reads: CASTPFGTSGVQETQYF. In nucleotides, the CDR3 is TGTGCCAGCACCCCTTTTGGGACTAGCGGGGTCCAAGAGACCCAGTACTTC. The rearrangement uses TRBV6-5 and TRBJ2-5; 13 nucleotides agree with TRBD2. Per germline, CDR1 MNHEY and CDR2 SVGAGI. There are 17 residues in the CDR3. The V gene end was trimmed by 7 bases and the J gene end by 1 base; junction bases not matched to a gene: 9.

The CDR3 DNA follows: TGTGCCAGCAGCTTCCCGGGGGGCGGCTATGGCTACACCTTC. Translated: CASSFPGGGYGYTF. The chain uses TRBV5-4 and TRBJ1-2; maybe TRBD1 (6 bases). The V gene lost 2 bases and the J gene lost 4 bases, with 12 bases spanning the gap. CDR3 length: 14 residues. CDR1 and CDR2 from the germline V gene are SGHNT and YYREEE (reference sequence).

This chain uses TRBV9 with TRBJ1-6; a weak D match, TRBD1 (5 bases). This CDR3 has 14 residues. Germline loops: CDR1 SGDLS, CDR2 YYNGEE. Trimming removed 0 bases at V and 10 bases at J, with 11 bases between. Written as DNA, the CDR3 is TGTGCCAGCAGCGTAGAGGACATCCCCTCACCCCTCCACTTT. Protein product: CASSVEDIPSPLHF.

The chain combines TRBV12-3 or TRBV12-4 with TRBJ2-7; possible D gene TRBD2, 6 bases. Trimming took off 7 bases at V and 0 bases at J, with 16 bases between the two ends. There are 15 residues in the CDR3. CDR3 amino acids: CASKDGGSLSYEQYF. The CDR3 DNA follows: TGTGCCAGCAAAGATGGGGGGAGCCTCTCCTACGAGCAGTACTTC.